Reported below is one TCR beta chain. Its specificity is unknown. TCR beta libraries were prepared from cDNA with unique molecular identifiers. TCRdb redid the calling of the PCR reads with MiXCR, one entry per CDR3 protein. The table lists under 200,000 distinct CDR3 sequences, 29% of them singletons. The data are from a study of post-analysis software for immune sequencing data. Trimming removed 4 bases at V and 7 bases at J, with 16 bases between. Germline CDR1 and CDR2: SGHVS and FQNEAQ. The CDR3 has 14 residues. Overall study results and limits: Relative to controls, patients had 4 or 5 TRBV segments at higher frequency, with TRBV5-6, TRBV5-1 and TRBV20-1 among these. Multiple sclerosis was associated with a significant reduction in normalized Chao1 diversity relative to controls. Strong co-clustering by F measure was evident for samples that had been prepared in the same batch.

The specimen was blood. The chain employs TRBV7-8 and TRBJ1-2; D not certain. This sequence originates from a girl between 2 and 17 years old with multiple sclerosis. CDR3 in DNA: TGTGCCAGCAGCTCCGAGGGCCGCCGGGGTGGCTACACCTTC. Its protein is CASSSEGRRGGYTF.